Listed below are T cell receptor beta chains from one sample, sequenced in a study of identical twins. MiXCR, applied by TCRdb to the 5' RACE reads, yields one record per CDR3 protein. The sample has 430,000 or so distinct CDR3 sequences; 24% are singletons. The same data also went into a second study, on T cells expressing NK-cell markers.

Sequenced sample: CD4+ T cells sorted from blood. These receptors were taken from a young woman in good health. Each CDR3 is given with its conserved first and last residue. The D gene is left open where the match is weak. Clone size is stated in some rows and not others, as once, few, many or a class when expanded.

TRBJ1-1	TRBV5-1	TRBD1	many	TGCGCCAGCAGCTTGGTTCGGGACAGCGGGCTCATGAACACTGAAGCTTTCTTT	CASSLVRDSGLMNTEAFF
TRBJ1-2	TRBV6-5	NA	NA	TGTGCCAGCAGTTGGGGGGAGGCAAGATATGGCTACACCTTC	CASSWGEARYGYTF
TRBJ2-3	TRBV5-1	NA	NA	TGCGCCAGCAGCTTGGCCTCGGGCGGGGACTCCACAGATACGCAGTATTTT	CASSLASGGDSTDTQYF
TRBJ2-7	TRBV18	TRBD1	few	TGTGCCAGCTCACGGGGGACAGCAAACTACGAGCAGTACTTC	CASSRGTANYEQYF
TRBJ2-5	TRBV20-1	TRBD1	few	TGCAGTGCACAACAGGGGCCCCGTCCAAAAGAGACCCAGTACTTC	CSAQQGPRPKETQYF
TRBJ2-5	TRBV7-4	TRBD2	few	TGTGCCTCCTTTCCGGGAGGCGAGACCCAGTACTTC	CASFPGGETQYF
TRBJ2-1	TRBV12-3/TRBV12-4	TRBD2	NA	TGTGCCAGCAGTTTAAGGGGGACTAGCGGGGGTACTGAGCAGTTCTTC	CASSLRGTSGGTEQFF
TRBJ2-2	TRBV4-3	NA	few	TGCGCCAGCAGCCAGGCGGACCAGAACACCGGGGAGCTGTTTTTT	CASSQADQNTGELFF
TRBJ1-1	TRBV20-1	TRBD1	few	TGCAGTGCTAGAGATAGGGGACAGGGCGAAGCTTTCTTT	CSARDRGQGEAFF
TRBJ2-1	TRBV28	TRBD2	few	TGTGCCAGCGGGAGGGGCCCCAATGAGCAGTTCTTC	CASGRGPNEQFF
TRBJ1-4	TRBV15	NA	few	TGTGCCACCAGCAGAGGATCCGTCATTAATGAAAAACTGTTTTTT	CATSRGSVINEKLFF
TRBJ2-5	TRBV3-1	NA	NA	TGTGCCAGCAGCCCCTACGGCGGGACCCAGTACTTC	CASSPYGGTQYF
TRBJ1-1	TRBV6-5	TRBD1	many	TGTGCCAGCAGTTACGAGAACAGGGGAAACACTGAAGCTTTCTTT	CASSYENRGNTEAFF
TRBJ2-3	TRBV7-7	NA	few	TGTGCCAGCAGCCTTACGACTGTCGCAGATACGCAGTATTTT	CASSLTTVADTQYF
TRBJ2-2	TRBV7-9	TRBD2	NA	TGTGCCAGCAGCTCCCTGCGGGGGGGCGCGAACACCGGGGAGCTGTTTTTT	CASSSLRGGANTGELFF